This TCR beta chain was observed in a study of T cells of healthy individuals. TCRdb reprocessed the 5' RACE reads via MiXCR and lists one record per CDR3 protein. The sample gives 65,000 to 95,000 distinct CDR3 sequences, about 5% of which show up once; about 7.5% is in the top ten. There are many counts of this clonotype. This CDR3 region has 16 residues. V was pared by 4 bases and J by 4 bases, with 19 bases between. Germline-derived CDR1 and CDR2 are LGHNA and YSLEER. The chain uses TRBV4-3 and TRBJ1-1, with D perhaps matching TRBD1 (6 bases). The receptor was derived from a female donor in good health. The CDR3 sequence is CASSRDYTQGGTEAFF. The CDR3 DNA reads as TGCGCCAGCAGCCGAGACTACACACAGGGAGGCACTGAAGCTTTCTTT.